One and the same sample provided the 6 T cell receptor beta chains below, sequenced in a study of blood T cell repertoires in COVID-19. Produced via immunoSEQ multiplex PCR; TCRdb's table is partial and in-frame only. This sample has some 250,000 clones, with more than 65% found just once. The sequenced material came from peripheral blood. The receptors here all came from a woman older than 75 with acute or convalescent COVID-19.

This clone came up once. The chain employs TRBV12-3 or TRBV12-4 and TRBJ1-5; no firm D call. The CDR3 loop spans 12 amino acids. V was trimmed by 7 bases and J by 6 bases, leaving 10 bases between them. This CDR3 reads CASTAPPQPQHF. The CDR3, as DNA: TGTGCCAGCACCGCGCCGCCTCAGCCCCAGCATTTT.

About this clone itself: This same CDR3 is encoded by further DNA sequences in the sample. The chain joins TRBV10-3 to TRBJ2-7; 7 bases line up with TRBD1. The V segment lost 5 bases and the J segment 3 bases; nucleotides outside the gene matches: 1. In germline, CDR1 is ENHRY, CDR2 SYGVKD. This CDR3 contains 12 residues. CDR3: CAISRDSYEQYF. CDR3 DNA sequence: TGTGCCATCAGTCGGGACAGCTACGAGCAGTACTTC.

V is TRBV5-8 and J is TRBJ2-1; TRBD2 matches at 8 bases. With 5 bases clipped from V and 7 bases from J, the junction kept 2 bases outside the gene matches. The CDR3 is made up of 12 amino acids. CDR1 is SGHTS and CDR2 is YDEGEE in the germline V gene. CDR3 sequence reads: CASRPGGNEQFF. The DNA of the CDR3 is TGTGCCAGCAGGCCGGGGGGGAATGAGCAGTTCTTC.

This CDR3 reads CASSPTGVGGGYTF. The CDR3, as DNA: TGTGCCAGCAGCCCAACAGGGGTGGGCGGTGGCTACACCTTC. V usage is TRBV7-9 and J usage is TRBJ1-2, with TRBD1 matching over 7 bases. Germline V CDR1 and CDR2: SEHNR, FQNEAQ (reference sequence). Trimming removed 5 bases from V and 7 bases from J; junction bases left unmatched: 10. The length of the CDR3 is 14 residues.

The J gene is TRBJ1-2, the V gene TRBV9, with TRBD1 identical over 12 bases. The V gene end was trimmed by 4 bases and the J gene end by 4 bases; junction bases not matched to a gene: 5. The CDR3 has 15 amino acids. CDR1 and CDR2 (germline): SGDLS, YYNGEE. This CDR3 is CASSPGQGAIYGYTF. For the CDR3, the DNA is TGTGCCAGCAGCCCGGGACAGGGGGCCATCTATGGCTACACCTTC. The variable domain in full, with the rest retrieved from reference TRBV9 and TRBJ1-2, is DSGVTQTPKHLITATGQRVTLRCSPRSGDLSVYWYQQSLDQGLQFLIQYYNGEERAKGNILERFSAQQFPDLHSELNLSSLELGDSALYFCASSPGQGAIYGYTFGSGTRLTVV.

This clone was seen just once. In DNA, the CDR3 is TGTGCCAGCTCACCACCGTGGGAGGGCGTCACAGATACGCAGTATTTT. It codes for CASSPPWEGVTDTQYF. The chain joins TRBV18 to TRBJ2-3; 7 bases are a match to TRBD2. This CDR3 region has 16 residues. Germline V gene lookup returns CDR1 KGHSH and CDR2 LQKENI. Trimming at V came to 0 bases and at J to 2 bases, leaving 5 bases not matched to a gene.